The sequence of this TCR beta chain was determined in a study of CD8 T cells in ankylosing spondylitis. General study results and limits: In the blood and synovial fluid of reactive arthritis, some motif variants had been previously reported. Disease-linked clones had a CD8+ phenotype and relatively low frequency in peripheral blood.

Scientists made TCR beta libraries using quantitative 5'-RACE with molecular barcodes. TCRdb itself ran the 5' RACE reads through MiXCR, one entry per CDR3 protein. The table shows 30,000 to 40,000 distinct CDR3 sequences, with 7.2% occurring only once. This clonotype was counted ten times or more. Antigen: not known. The germline V gene encodes CDR1 SGDLS and CDR2 YYNGEE. The CDR3 is 16 residues long. V dropped 5 bases and J dropped 7; count of bases not matched to a gene: 12. This TCR was recovered from a male donor with ankylosing spondylitis or in good health (not recorded which). The V call is TRBV9, the J call TRBJ2-7; 13 bases are a match to TRBD2. The sequenced sample consisted of blood, either unsorted or a sorted T cell fraction (not recorded which). The CDR3 DNA follows: TGTGCCAGCAGTGCAACCGGGACTAGCGGGACAAGGGAGCAGTACTTC. Translation: CASSATGTSGTREQYF.